A selection of T cell receptor beta chains follows, all from one sample in a study of cytomegalovirus exposure and HLA in healthy donors. TCRdb's copy holds only in-frame clones and misses some; the assay was immunoSEQ multiplex PCR. The sample table includes approximately 80,000 clones. Material: PBMCs. The origin of the receptors is a woman aged 25 to 39 in good health and CMV-seronegative. Each CDR3 is given with its conserved first and last residue. A D gene is named only where the DNA matches it firmly.

V gene: TRBV10-1; J gene: TRBJ2-2; D gene: TRBD1; CDR3 length: 13; CDR3 DNA: TGCGCCAGCAGTGAACAGGGGTCCGGGGAGCTGTTTTTT; CDR3 protein: CASSEQGSGELFF
V gene: TRBV5-1; J gene: TRBJ2-7; D gene: NA; CDR3 length: 16; CDR3 DNA: TGCGCCAGCAGCCTCCCCCCGGGACAAAACCCCTACGAGCAGTACTTC; CDR3 protein: CASSLPPGQNPYEQYF
V gene: TRBV7-2; J gene: TRBJ2-7; D gene: NA; CDR3 length: 13; CDR3 DNA: TGTGCCAGCAGCTTAAACAGTCCCTACGAGCAGTACTTC; CDR3 protein: CASSLNSPYEQYF
V gene: TRBV2; J gene: TRBJ2-6; D gene: NA; CDR3 length: 14; CDR3 DNA: TGTGCCAGCAGTGACACTCGTGGGGCCAACGTCCTGACTTTC; CDR3 protein: CASSDTRGANVLTF
V gene: TRBV7-9; J gene: TRBJ1-1; D gene: NA; CDR3 length: 16; CDR3 DNA: TGTGCCAGCAGCTTAGTTTCCCAGGGAGGTGGGACTGAAGCTTTCTTT; CDR3 protein: CASSLVSQGGGTEAFF
V gene: TRBV4-1; J gene: TRBJ2-7; D gene: NA; CDR3 length: 14; CDR3 DNA: TGCGCCAGCAGCCAAGAGGACTTCCTTTCCGAGCAGTACTTC; CDR3 protein: CASSQEDFLSEQYF
V gene: TRBV19; J gene: TRBJ2-7; D gene: NA; CDR3 length: 14; CDR3 DNA: TGTGCTACCAGTTCGACTGCCGACTCCTACGAGCAGTACTTC; CDR3 protein: CATSSTADSYEQYF
V gene: TRBV7-9; J gene: TRBJ1-1; D gene: NA; CDR3 length: 12; CDR3 DNA: TGTGCCAGCAGCTCCCCGGGGACTGAAGCTTTCTTT; CDR3 protein: CASSSPGTEAFF
V gene: TRBV5-1; J gene: TRBJ1-1; D gene: TRBD1; CDR3 length: 15; CDR3 DNA: TGCGCCAGCAGCACCACAGGGGGCGCGGGCACTGAAGCTTTCTTT; CDR3 protein: CASSTTGGAGTEAFF
V gene: TRBV30; J gene: TRBJ2-3; D gene: TRBD2; CDR3 length: 19; CDR3 DNA: TGTGCCTGGAGTGTAAAAGAAGAGGCGGGAGGCCGGTTGACAGATACGCAGTATTTT; CDR3 protein: CAWSVKEEAGGRLTDTQYF
V gene: TRBV5-1; J gene: TRBJ1-1; D gene: NA; CDR3 length: 14; CDR3 DNA: TGCGCCAGCAGCTTGGCAAATTCAGGCTTGGGAGCTTTCTTT; CDR3 protein: CASSLANSGLGAFF
V gene: TRBV2; J gene: TRBJ2-2; D gene: NA; CDR3 length: 16; CDR3 DNA: TGTGCCAGCAATTCCCCAGGCGCCGCGAACACCGGGGAGCTGTTTTTT; CDR3 protein: CASNSPGAANTGELFF
V gene: TRBV6-1; J gene: TRBJ2-7; D gene: TRBD1; CDR3 length: 15; CDR3 DNA: TGTGCCAGCAGTGTAGGGACAGGGAGCGCCTACGAGCAGTACTTC; CDR3 protein: CASSVGTGSAYEQYF
V gene: TRBV11-2; J gene: TRBJ2-5; D gene: TRBD2; CDR3 length: 17; CDR3 DNA: TGTGCCAGCAGCTTAGTAGGTAGCGGGGTTTTCCAAGAGACCCAGTACTTC; CDR3 protein: CASSLVGSGVFQETQYF
V gene: TRBV6-1; J gene: TRBJ2-5; D gene: NA; CDR3 length: 13; CDR3 DNA: TGTGCCAGCAGTGAGGGAGGGGGAGAGACCCAGTACTTC; CDR3 protein: CASSEGGGETQYF
V gene: TRBV25-1; J gene: TRBJ2-2; D gene: NA; CDR3 length: 11; CDR3 DNA: TGTGCCAGCAGTGTATCCGGGGAGCTGTTTTTT; CDR3 protein: CASSVSGELFF
V gene: TRBV4-1; J gene: TRBJ2-7; D gene: NA; CDR3 length: 15; CDR3 DNA: TGCGCCAGCAGCCAAGGGAGCGGAGGGGCCTACGAGCAGTACTTC; CDR3 protein: CASSQGSGGAYEQYF
V gene: TRBV29-1; J gene: TRBJ2-5; D gene: TRBD1; CDR3 length: 12; CDR3 DNA: TGCAGCGTTACGGGACAGGGAGAGACCCAGTACTTC; CDR3 protein: CSVTGQGETQYF
V gene: TRBV30; J gene: TRBJ1-4; D gene: TRBD1; CDR3 length: 15; CDR3 DNA: TGTGCCTGGAGAGACAGGGGAGAGGCAGCGGAAAAACTGTTTTTT; CDR3 protein: CAWRDRGEAAEKLFF
V gene: TRBV6-5; J gene: TRBJ1-1; D gene: NA; CDR3 length: 11; CDR3 DNA: TGTGCCAGAATCCAAAACACTGAAGCTTTCTTT; CDR3 protein: CARIQNTEAFF
V gene: TRBV27; J gene: TRBJ1-2; D gene: NA; CDR3 length: 16; CDR3 DNA: TGTGCCAGCAGTTTTTCTTCCGGGACGGGGGTAAAAGGCTACACCTTC; CDR3 protein: CASSFSSGTGVKGYTF
V gene: TRBV30; J gene: TRBJ1-6; D gene: TRBD1; CDR3 length: 17; CDR3 DNA: TGTGCCTGGAGGATCCCAAACGGGGACAGGGCCAATTCACCCCTCCACTTT; CDR3 protein: CAWRIPNGDRANSPLHF
V gene: TRBV11-2; J gene: TRBJ2-7; D gene: TRBD1; CDR3 length: 14; CDR3 DNA: TGTGCCAGCAGCTTACCCCGGGACAGGGCCGAGCAGTACTTC; CDR3 protein: CASSLPRDRAEQYF
V gene: TRBV5-1; J gene: TRBJ1-2; D gene: NA; CDR3 length: 11; CDR3 DNA: TGCGCCAGCAGCAACAGCTATGGCTACACCTTC; CDR3 protein: CASSNSYGYTF
V gene: TRBV19; J gene: TRBJ2-5; D gene: NA; CDR3 length: 14; CDR3 DNA: TGTGCCAGTAGTAACCGGGTCCCGGGGGAGACCCAGTACTTC; CDR3 protein: CASSNRVPGETQYF
V gene: TRBV6-1; J gene: TRBJ2-5; D gene: NA; CDR3 length: 12; CDR3 DNA: TGTGCCAGCGAATCAGGGGGGGAGACCCAGTACTTC; CDR3 protein: CASESGGETQYF
V gene: TRBV4-2; J gene: TRBJ2-1; D gene: NA; CDR3 length: 13; CDR3 DNA: TGTGCCAGCAGCCAAGATTTGGGACAAGAGCAGTTCTTC; CDR3 protein: CASSQDLGQEQFF
V gene: TRBV6-8; J gene: TRBJ2-7; D gene: TRBD2; CDR3 length: 15; CDR3 DNA: TGTGCCAGCAGTAAGACTAGCGGGCGATCCTACGAGCAGTACTTC; CDR3 protein: CASSKTSGRSYEQYF
V gene: TRBV5-1; J gene: TRBJ1-1; D gene: TRBD1; CDR3 length: 14; CDR3 DNA: TGCGCCAGCAGTCGCGACAGGGGGCGGACTGAAGCTTTCTTT; CDR3 protein: CASSRDRGRTEAFF
V gene: TRBV2; J gene: TRBJ1-2; D gene: TRBD1; CDR3 length: 12; CDR3 DNA: TGTGCCAGCGTCACAGGGGGCGAGGGCTACACCTTC; CDR3 protein: CASVTGGEGYTF
V gene: TRBV30; J gene: TRBJ2-3; D gene: NA; CDR3 length: 12; CDR3 DNA: TGTGCCTTAGAGGGCGGGCCAGATACGCAGTATTTT; CDR3 protein: CALEGGPDTQYF
V gene: TRBV14; J gene: TRBJ2-3; D gene: TRBD1; CDR3 length: 15; CDR3 DNA: TGTGCCAGCAGCCAAGTACAGGGGGCCACAGATACGCAGTATTTT; CDR3 protein: CASSQVQGATDTQYF
V gene: TRBV30; J gene: TRBJ2-7; D gene: NA; CDR3 length: 14; CDR3 DNA: TGTGCCTGGATCCGGGACAACGGAGTTGGCGAGCAGTACTTC; CDR3 protein: CAWIRDNGVGEQYF
V gene: TRBV5-1; J gene: TRBJ1-2; D gene: NA; CDR3 length: 13; CDR3 DNA: TGCGCCAGCAGCTCCGGACAGAACTATGGCTACACCTTC; CDR3 protein: CASSSGQNYGYTF
V gene: TRBV10-3; J gene: TRBJ2-3; D gene: TRBD2; CDR3 length: 15; CDR3 DNA: TGTGCCATCAGTGGGACTAGCGGGGGGCGGGATACGCAGTATTTT; CDR3 protein: CAISGTSGGRDTQYF
V gene: TRBV2; J gene: TRBJ2-1; D gene: NA; CDR3 length: 15; CDR3 DNA: TGTGCCAGCGCCCCCGGGACTCTAAACACGAATGAGCAGTTCTTC; CDR3 protein: CASAPGTLNTNEQFF
V gene: TRBV4-2; J gene: TRBJ2-2; D gene: TRBD1; CDR3 length: 17; CDR3 DNA: TGTGCCAGCAGCCCGCACTACGGGACAGTCAACACCGGGGAGCTGTTTTTT; CDR3 protein: CASSPHYGTVNTGELFF
V gene: TRBV19; J gene: TRBJ1-5; D gene: NA; CDR3 length: 13; CDR3 DNA: TGTGCCAGTAGTCGGGTTCAGAATCAGCCCCAGCATTTT; CDR3 protein: CASSRVQNQPQHF
V gene: TRBV19; J gene: TRBJ1-1; D gene: TRBD1; CDR3 length: 15; CDR3 DNA: TGTGCCAGTAGTCCCGGACAGGGGCCAGCCACTGAAGCTTTCTTT; CDR3 protein: CASSPGQGPATEAFF
V gene: TRBV30; J gene: TRBJ1-2; D gene: NA; CDR3 length: 15; CDR3 DNA: TGTGCCGGGAGTGGACAAATGGTTGTCAACTATGGCTACACCTTC; CDR3 protein: CAGSGQMVVNYGYTF
V gene: TRBV5-1; J gene: TRBJ2-7; D gene: TRBD2; CDR3 length: 16; CDR3 DNA: TGCGCCAGCAGCTTGGGAAGCGGGGGAAGCTCCTACGAGCAGTACTTC; CDR3 protein: CASSLGSGGSSYEQYF
V gene: TRBV11-2; J gene: TRBJ1-2; D gene: TRBD1; CDR3 length: 17; CDR3 DNA: TGTGCCAGCAGCTTAATAGGACAGGGAGTGGGTTTTGATGGCTACACCTTC; CDR3 protein: CASSLIGQGVGFDGYTF
V gene: TRBV28; J gene: TRBJ1-5; D gene: TRBD1; CDR3 length: 15; CDR3 DNA: TGTGCCAGCAGGTCGACAGGGGTTCGCAATCAGCCCCAGCATTTT; CDR3 protein: CASRSTGVRNQPQHF
V gene: TRBV27; J gene: TRBJ2-1; D gene: TRBD1; CDR3 length: 14; CDR3 DNA: TGTGCCAGCAGTGTGCAGGGGGCCTACAATGAGCAGTTCTTC; CDR3 protein: CASSVQGAYNEQFF
V gene: TRBV30; J gene: TRBJ2-1; D gene: TRBD2; CDR3 length: 13; CDR3 DNA: TGTGCCTGGACTAGCGGGAGGTCCAATGAGCAGTTCTTC; CDR3 protein: CAWTSGRSNEQFF
V gene: TRBV4-1; J gene: TRBJ2-1; D gene: TRBD1; CDR3 length: 18; CDR3 DNA: TGCGCCAGCAGCCACATGGGACAGGGGACCAGCTCCTACAATGAGCAGTTCTTC; CDR3 protein: CASSHMGQGTSSYNEQFF
V gene: TRBV28; J gene: TRBJ1-2; D gene: NA; CDR3 length: 14; CDR3 DNA: TGTGCCAGCAGTTTACCAGGGAAAAGCTATGGCTACACCTTC; CDR3 protein: CASSLPGKSYGYTF
V gene: TRBV28; J gene: TRBJ1-2; D gene: TRBD1; CDR3 length: 15; CDR3 DNA: TGTGCCAGCAGTCCTCCGGGACAGGTTAACTATGGCTACACCTTC; CDR3 protein: CASSPPGQVNYGYTF
V gene: TRBV5-4; J gene: TRBJ1-2; D gene: NA; CDR3 length: 13; CDR3 DNA: TGTGCCAGCAGCTTTACAGGGTCGGATGGCTACACCTTC; CDR3 protein: CASSFTGSDGYTF
V gene: TRBV20-1; J gene: TRBJ1-3; D gene: NA; CDR3 length: 11; CDR3 DNA: TGCAGTGCTAGCACTGGAAACACCATATATTTT; CDR3 protein: CSASTGNTIYF
V gene: TRBV5-1; J gene: TRBJ1-4; D gene: TRBD1; CDR3 length: 16; CDR3 DNA: TGCGCCAGCAGCGAAGGACAGGGGGCAACTAATGAAAAACTGTTTTTT; CDR3 protein: CASSEGQGATNEKLFF
V gene: TRBV6-5; J gene: TRBJ1-1; D gene: NA; CDR3 length: 11; CDR3 DNA: TGTGCCAGCAGCCTCGGGGGAGAAGCTTTCTTT; CDR3 protein: CASSLGGEAFF